This entry features one TCR beta chain sequence. Its antigen is as yet unknown. The data were taken from a study of a mutant IDH1 vaccine in newly diagnosed glioma. Study-wide results and limits: A vaccine-induced immune response developed in approximately 94% of the patients.

Time point given: week 47, end of study. Topical imiquimod was applied with each vaccine dose, which held 300 ug of mutant IDH1 20-mer peptide. Only in-frame clones appear in the TCRdb table, and some are missing; sequencing was by immunoSEQ multiplex PCR. The table has about 85,000 clones, roughly 89% seen once. The V end was cut by 7 bases, the J end by 4 bases, with 16 bases between. The V gene's germline CDR1 is SNHLY and CDR2 FYNNEI. The CDR3 has 14 residues. The input for sequencing was PBMCs, taken from a glioma patient whose treatment included an IDH1 peptide vaccine. V and J are TRBV2 and TRBJ1-2, with a weak D call TRBD1 (6 bases). This TCR was sampled from a woman aged 45-65 years with glioma. The CDR3 loop reads CASNKPRTAYGYTF. The CDR3 DNA reads as TGTGCCAGCAACAAACCCCGGACAGCCTATGGCTACACCTTC.